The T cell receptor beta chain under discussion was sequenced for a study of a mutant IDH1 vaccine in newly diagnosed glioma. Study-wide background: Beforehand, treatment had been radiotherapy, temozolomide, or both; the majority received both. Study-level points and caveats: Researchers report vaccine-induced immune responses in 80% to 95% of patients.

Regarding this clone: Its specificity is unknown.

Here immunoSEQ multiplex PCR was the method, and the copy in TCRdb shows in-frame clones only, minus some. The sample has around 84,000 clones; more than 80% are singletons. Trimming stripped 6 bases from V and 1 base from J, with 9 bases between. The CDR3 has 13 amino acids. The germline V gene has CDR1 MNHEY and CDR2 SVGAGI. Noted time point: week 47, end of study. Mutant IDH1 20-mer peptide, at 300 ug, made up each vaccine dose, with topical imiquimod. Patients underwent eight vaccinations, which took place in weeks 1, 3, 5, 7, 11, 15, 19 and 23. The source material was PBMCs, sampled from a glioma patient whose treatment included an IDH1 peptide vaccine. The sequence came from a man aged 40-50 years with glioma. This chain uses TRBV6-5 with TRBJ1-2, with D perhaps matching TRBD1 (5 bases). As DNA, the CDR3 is TGTGCCAGCAGAGGGACGGTTAACTATGGCTACACCTTC. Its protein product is CASRGTVNYGYTF.